What follows are 21 T cell receptor beta chains derived from one specimen sequenced in a study of PD-1 blockade in classical Hodgkin lymphoma. Profiling relied on immunoSEQ multiplex PCR, and the TCRdb table lists in-frame clones only, not all of them. The sample records approximately 21,000 clones, over 60% being singletons. The time point is: cycle 4 day 1 (C4D1), after less than 7 weeks of nivolumab. All patients relapsed after autologous stem cell transplantation, and brentuximab vedotin exposure varied. This material consisted of peripheral blood mononuclear cells (PBMCs), taken before the fourth cycle of nivolumab. The receptors come from a human donor with classical Hodgkin lymphoma.

This chain links TRBV5-6 with TRBJ1-1, with D possibly being TRBD1 (5 bases). Trimming left V 4 bases short and J 0 bases short, with 10 bases between. Germline lookup yields CDR1 SGHDT and CDR2 YYEEEE. There are 14 residues in the CDR3. The CDR3 is CASSQTGVNTEAFF. In nucleotides, the CDR3 is TGTGCCAGCAGCCAGACGGGGGTGAACACTGAAGCTTTCTTT.

The chain uses TRBV7-6 and TRBJ1-1, with no clear D. The germline V gene encodes CDR1 SGHVS and CDR2 FNYEAQ. Trimming cost V 0 bases and J 4 bases, with 15 bases left between them. This CDR3 region has 16 residues. The CDR3, as DNA: TGTGCCAGCAGCTTAGCGCGGCCACCCGAGCCCACTGAAGCTTTCTTT. It specifies CASSLARPPEPTEAFF.

The rearrangement uses TRBV5-4 and TRBJ2-7; no reliable D call. This CDR3 spans 14 amino acids. Trimming took off 0 bases at V and 5 bases at J, with 12 bases between the two ends. From germline, CDR1 is SGHNT and CDR2 YYREEE (reference sequence). The CDR3 DNA reads TGTGCCAGCAGCTTGGGTGGGGTGTTCCACGAGCAGTACTTC. The encoded protein is CASSLGGVFHEQYF.

The chain links TRBV7-2 to TRBJ2-7; 10 positions match TRBD2. The CDR3 covers 16 residues. Germline lookup yields CDR1 SGHTA and CDR2 FQGNSA. Trimming at V came to 5 bases and at J to 2 bases, leaving 9 bases not matched to a gene. CDR3 in amino acids: CASSPRASGSTYEQYF. For the CDR3, the DNA is TGTGCCAGCAGCCCCCGGGCTAGCGGGAGCACCTACGAGCAGTACTTC.

This chain uses TRBV28 with TRBJ1-5, with TRBD1 matching over 7 bases. The CDR3 consists of 14 residues. V lost 5 bases, J lost 6 bases, and 7 bases stayed unmatched. Germline CDR1 MDHEN, CDR2 SYDVKM. CDR3 DNA: TGTGCCAGCAGTAACAGGGGCTATACTCAGCCCCAGCATTTT. Protein product: CASSNRGYTQPQHF.

The chain recombines TRBV10-3 with TRBJ2-2; D remains ambiguous. This CDR3 has 12 residues. Germline V gives CDR1 ENHRY, CDR2 SYGVKD. V was trimmed by 1 base and J by 7 bases, leaving 4 bases between them. CDR3 sequence (DNA): TGTGCCATCAGTGAGTTGGACGGGGAGCTGTTTTTT. Amino acids: CAISELDGELFF.

This clone has a handful of counts. The J gene is TRBJ2-3, the V gene TRBV5-4; 9 bases agree with TRBD2. Trimming cost V 2 bases and J 0 bases; bases outside gene matches: 4. The CDR3 covers 16 residues. The germline V gene has CDR1 SGHNT and CDR2 YYREEE (reference sequence). CDR3 residues: CASSLYTSGSTDTQYF. In DNA, the CDR3 is TGTGCCAGCAGCTTATACACTAGCGGGAGCACAGATACGCAGTATTTT.

This chain joins TRBV5-1 and TRBJ2-1, with 12 bases that match TRBD2. There are 14 residues in the CDR3. CDR1 is SGHRS and CDR2 is YFSETQ in the germline V gene. The trim removed 6 bases at V and 8 bases at J, leaving 6 bases unmatched. The chain's CDR3 is CASKLAGGADEQFF. Written as DNA, the CDR3 is TGCGCCAGCAAACTAGCGGGGGGCGCGGATGAGCAGTTCTTC.

CDR3 residues: CASRPTTGTYGYTF. DNA for the CDR3: TGTGCCAGCAGACCCACGACAGGGACCTATGGCTACACCTTC. The chain employs TRBV6-1 and TRBJ1-2, with 7 positions matching TRBD1. The CDR3 spans 14 residues. After removal of 6 bases from V and 4 bases from J, the junction contained 8 bases not matched to a gene. Germline V gives CDR1 MNHNS, CDR2 SASEGT.

This chain uses TRBV18 with TRBJ2-5; 7 bases agree with TRBD1. Trimming removed 3 bases from V and 5 bases from J; junction bases left unmatched: 3. Germline V gives CDR1 KGHSH, CDR2 LQKENI. The CDR3 covers 13 residues. The CDR3 DNA follows: TGTGCCAGCTCACCTAGGGGGCAGGAGACCCAGTACTTC. Its translation is CASSPRGQETQYF.

The chain joins TRBV30 to TRBJ2-2; 7 nucleotides align to TRBD1. This CDR3 has 14 amino acids. V lost 3 bases and J lost 3; bases outside the gene matches: 4. Germline-derived CDR1 and CDR2 are GTSNPN and SVGIG (reference sequence). CDR3 loop: CAWRRGPDTGELFF. CDR3 in DNA: TGTGCCTGGAGAAGGGGGCCCGACACCGGGGAGCTGTTTTTT.

In its sample, this clone was seen a few times. CDR3 coding DNA: TGTGCCAGCAGCCCTAAGACAGACTACGAGCAGTACTTC. Its protein is CASSPKTDYEQYF. The gene calls are TRBV7-9 and TRBJ2-7, with TRBD1 as a possible D gene (5 bases). Trimming pared 5 bases from V and 3 bases from J, leaving 11 bases between. Germline CDR1 is SEHNR and CDR2 is FQNEAQ (reference sequence). This CDR3 has 13 amino acids. Using reference TRBV7-9 and TRBJ2-7 for the parts outside the CDR3, the full variable domain is DTGVSQNPRHKITKRGQNVTFRCDPISEHNRLYWYRQTLGQGPEFLTYFQNEAQLEKSRLLSDRFSAERPKGSFSTLEIQRTEQGDSAMYLCASSPKTDYEQYFGPGTRLTVT.

The chain couples TRBV29-1 to TRBJ2-3; unclear D gene. This CDR3 is built from 12 residues. The ends were cut back, 6 bases at V and 2 bases at J, with 9 bases in the middle. Germline V gene data show CDR1 as SQVTM and CDR2 as ANQGSEA. The CDR3 sequence: CSVDFDTDTQYF. The CDR3 DNA reads as TGCAGCGTCGATTTCGACACAGATACGCAGTATTTT.

This clone turned up a few times. CDR3 nucleotides: TGTGCCAGCTCACCCGGGACAGGGGTTGGCTATGGCTACACCTTC. Translating gives CASSPGTGVGYGYTF. The rearrangement links TRBV18 to TRBJ1-2; 10 bases align to TRBD1. The CDR3 contains 15 residues. CDR1 is KGHSH, CDR2 LQKENI, per germline. J gave up 4 bases and V 3 bases, and 5 bases lay outside the gene matches.

The CDR3 loop is CASSFGTEYEQYF. Here the CDR3 DNA reads TGTGCCAGCAGCTTTGGGACCGAATACGAGCAGTACTTC. This chain uses TRBV5-6 with TRBJ2-7, with D perhaps assigned TRBD1 or TRBD2 (5 bases each). Germline CDR1 reads SGHDT; CDR2 reads YYEEEE. With 2 bases removed from V and 4 bases from J, the gap between germline ends came to 10 bases. The CDR3 sequence is 13 residues long.

The rearrangement links TRBV7-3 to TRBJ2-2, with D uncertain. V gave up 2 bases and J gave up 6 bases, with 7 bases separating them. Germline lookup yields CDR1 SGHTA and CDR2 FQGTGA. The CDR3 is 13 residues long. Here the CDR3 reads CASSLPPAGELFF. DNA for the CDR3: TGTGCCAGCAGCTTACCCCCTGCCGGGGAGCTGTTTTTT.

The chain carries TRBV30 and TRBJ2-2; no firm D call. Germline values: CDR1 GTSNPN, CDR2 SVGIG (reference sequence). The CDR3 has 13 residues. Between the trimmed V and J ends, which lost 4 bases and 1 base, there was a span of 7 bases. CDR3 sequence reads: CAWTRQNTGELFF. Written as DNA, the CDR3 is TGTGCCTGGACCCGACAGAACACCGGGGAGCTGTTTTTT.

This clone occurred a few times. V and J are TRBV11-3 and TRBJ1-2, with TRBD1 identical over 8 bases. The CDR3 runs to 15 residues. CDR1 and CDR2 (germline): SGHNT, YENEEA. With V trimmed by 2 bases and J by 6 bases, 8 bases remained unmatched. CDR3 coding DNA: TGTGCCAGCAGCTTAACTCCCACAGGGGGGAATGGCTACACCTTC. It codes for CASSLTPTGGNGYTF.

This clone was detected a few times. The gene calls are TRBV28 and TRBJ2-7; D is ambiguous. V was trimmed by 6 bases and J by 4 bases, leaving 10 bases between them. The CDR3 consists of 12 residues. Per germline, CDR1 MDHEN and CDR2 SYDVKM. CDR3 bases: TGTGCCAGCAGCTCCCTGCGGTACGAGCAGTACTTC. This encodes CASSSLRYEQYF.

This chain uses TRBV6-5 with TRBJ1-1; D might be TRBD1 (5 bases). Germline values: CDR1 MNHEY, CDR2 SVGAGI. The CDR3 runs to 14 residues. Deletions cut 4 bases from V and 2 bases from J, with 11 bases between. The CDR3 DNA reads TGTGCCAGCAGTTCTCCCGGGACCAACACTGAAGCTTTCTTT. Translated: CASSSPGTNTEAFF.

Points on this clone: Other DNA sequences of this sample code for an identical CDR3. V is TRBV30 and J is TRBJ1-1, with D uncertain. Germline V gene data show CDR1 as GTSNPN and CDR2 as SVGIG (reference sequence). V lost 4 bases to trimming and J lost 4 bases, with 10 bases between them. The CDR3 is 12 amino acids. CDR3 nucleotide sequence: TGTGCCTGGACGCGAGTTGGCACTGAAGCTTTCTTT. Protein product: CAWTRVGTEAFF.